The 8 T cell receptor beta chains below were found in one sample sequenced in a study of blood T cell repertoires in COVID-19. Produced via immunoSEQ multiplex PCR; TCRdb's table is partial and in-frame only. The table lists 95,000 to 110,000 clones, more than 85% of them singletons, with 5% to 6.5% in the top ten. What was sequenced was peripheral blood. These receptors were collected from a human donor in a cohort sampled during active COVID-19.

CDR3 in DNA: TGTGCCAGCAGCTTTTCCCACAGGGTGTATGGCTACACCTTC. Translated, it gives CASSFSHRVYGYTF. V gene TRBV7-8 combines with J gene TRBJ1-2; the D gene is possibly TRBD1 (6 bases). The V end was cut by 3 bases, the J end by 5 bases, with 13 bases between. From germline, CDR1 is SGHVS and CDR2 FQNEAQ. CDR3 length: 14 residues.

The rearrangement joins TRBV24-1 to TRBJ1-5; TRBD1 matches 8 bases. The germline CDR1 and CDR2 sequences are KGHDR and SFDVKD. The CDR3 sequence is 13 residues long. Trimming at V came to 12 bases and at J to 3 bases, leaving 6 bases not matched to a gene. CDR3 region: CAPDREDNQPQHF. CDR3 nucleotide sequence: TGTGCCCCGGACAGGGAAGACAATCAGCCCCAGCATTTT.

The V gene is TRBV5-4, the J gene TRBJ2-5, with TRBD2 identical over 14 bases. This CDR3 spans 18 amino acids. V was clipped by 0 bases and J by 4 bases; unmatched bases: 8. The V gene's germline CDR1 is SGHNT and CDR2 YYREEE (reference sequence). Here the CDR3 reads CASSLGVRLAGGIETQYF. CDR3 DNA sequence: TGTGCCAGCAGCTTGGGGGTCAGACTAGCGGGAGGGATAGAGACCCAGTACTTC.

The V and J genes are TRBV27 and TRBJ2-2, with D perhaps TRBD1 (6 bases). The CDR3 extends over 13 amino acids. The germline CDR1 and CDR2 sequences are MNHEY and SMNVEV (reference sequence). Trimming took 6 bases from V and 6 from J, leaving 11 bases between them. The CDR3 coding sequence is TGTGCCAGCAGCCTACAGGGTTCCGGGGAGCTGTTTTTT. This sequence encodes CASSLQGSGELFF.

J is TRBJ2-7 and V is TRBV30; TRBD2 agrees at 7 bases. V shed 4 bases, J shed 3 bases, and the junction held 12 bases outside the gene matches. The CDR3 contains 15 residues. Germline CDR1 and CDR2: GTSNPN and SVGIG (reference sequence). The CDR3 region is CAWKEVAGEVYEQYF. The CDR3 DNA reads as TGTGCCTGGAAAGAGGTCGCGGGGGAGGTCTACGAGCAGTACTTC.

The chain recombines TRBV28 with TRBJ1-2; 8 nucleotides match TRBD1. Looked up from germline, CDR1 is MDHEN and CDR2 is SYDVKM. The CDR3 spans 15 residues. Trimming cost V 6 bases and J 4 bases; bases outside gene matches: 10. Here the CDR3 reads CASRELTGTGYGYTF. In DNA form, the CDR3 reads TGTGCCAGCAGGGAACTGACCGGGACAGGCTATGGCTACACCTTC.

This clone was counted between two and nine times. The rearrangement links TRBV6-5 to TRBJ1-1, with D perhaps matching TRBD1 (6 bases). Per the germline V gene, CDR1 is MNHEY and CDR2 is SVGAGI. The CDR3 has 13 residues. V lost 5 bases, J lost 7 bases, and 14 bases lay in between. CDR3 nucleotides: TGTGCCAGCAGTCCTTCACAGGGCCTTGAAGCTTTCTTT. It specifies CASSPSQGLEAFF.

About this clone: Other DNA sequences in this specimen translate into the identical CDR3. The gene calls are TRBV27 and TRBJ2-7; perhaps TRBD1 as D (6 bases). V dropped 2 bases and J dropped 3 bases, with 8 bases sitting between them. CDR3 length equals 13 residues. Looked up from germline, CDR1 is MNHEY and CDR2 is SMNVEV (reference sequence). CDR3 region: CASSLTGSYEQYF. The CDR3 bases are TGTGCCAGCAGTTTAACAGGGAGCTACGAGCAGTACTTC.